Listed here is a single TCR beta chain. What it binds is unknown. Sequenced by immunoSEQ multiplex PCR; TCRdb stores in-frame clones only, minus some. This table holds 8,000 or so clones, 75% to 80% found once. The record originates from a study of high-grade serous ovarian cancer treatment subgroups. Across the whole study: Mean per sample: about 14,000 reads, some 8,100 unique TCR beta rearrangements. Overall study findings and caveats: Clonal relatedness tracked neoantigen level, and by trend copy number and mutation load. CDR1 and CDR2 were left unanalyzed; analyses focused on CDR3. Repertoire similarity ranged about 0.1 to 0.85 between tumors of one patient.

The germline gives CDR1 SEHNR, CDR2 FQNEAQ (reference sequence). V was pared by 0 bases and J by 6 bases, with 3 bases between. There are 11 residues in the CDR3. Tumor samples were taken before definitive surgery or chemotherapy. The sample was tumor tissue. The sequence derives from a human donor with high-grade serous ovarian cancer. V gene TRBV7-9 combines with J gene TRBJ2-7, with D hard to call. The CDR3 sequence: CASSLAREQYF. The DNA for the CDR3 is TGTGCCAGCAGCTTAGCGCGCGAGCAGTACTTC.